The source of this TCR beta chain is a study of blood T cell repertoires in COVID-19. For the study at large: Both acute and convalescent COVID-19 samples were obtained from the United States, Italy and Spain. T cells, B-cell-depleted T cells, or PBMCs provided the cDNA or gDNA that served as material.

Germline lookup yields CDR1 SEHNR and CDR2 FQNEAQ (reference sequence). The CDR3 spans 15 residues. The germline V and J ends were trimmed by 2 bases and 10 bases, with 15 bases remaining between them. Source study methods: Amplification of reference gene primers was used by the study to estimate nucleated cell counts. Assay: immunoSEQ multiplex PCR; the TCRdb copy retains only in-frame clones and omits some. Clone size and the V and J calls come from that table; the DNA yielded D and trimming. This sample yields nearly 70,000 clones, of which roughly 85% are seen a single time; 8.5% to 10% belongs to the top ten. This clone was detected only a few times.

This clonotype originated in a woman older than 75 with acute or convalescent COVID-19. The sample comprised peripheral blood. V usage is TRBV7-9 and J usage is TRBJ1-6; the D gene is possibly TRBD1 (5 bases). The CDR3 loop reads CASSLLGGSGSPLHF. The CDR3 region has the DNA TGTGCCAGCAGCTTACTCGGGGGGTCAGGATCACCCCTCCACTTT.